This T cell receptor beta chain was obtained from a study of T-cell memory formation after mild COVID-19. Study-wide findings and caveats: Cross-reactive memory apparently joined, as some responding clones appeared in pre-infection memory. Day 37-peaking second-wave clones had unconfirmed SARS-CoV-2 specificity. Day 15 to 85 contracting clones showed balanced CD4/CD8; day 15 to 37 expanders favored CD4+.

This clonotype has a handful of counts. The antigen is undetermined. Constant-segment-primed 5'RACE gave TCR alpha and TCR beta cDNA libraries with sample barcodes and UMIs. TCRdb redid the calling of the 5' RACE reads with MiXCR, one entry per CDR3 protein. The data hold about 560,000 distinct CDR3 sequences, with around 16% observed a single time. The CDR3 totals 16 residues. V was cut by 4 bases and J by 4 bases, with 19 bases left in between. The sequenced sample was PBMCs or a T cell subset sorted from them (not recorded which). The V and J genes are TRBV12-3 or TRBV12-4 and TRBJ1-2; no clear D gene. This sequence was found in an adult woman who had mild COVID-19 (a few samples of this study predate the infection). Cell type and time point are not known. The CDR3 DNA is TGTGCCAGCAGTTCCCTTAGTTTGAGGACCCTCTATGGCTACACCTTC. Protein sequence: CASSSLSLRTLYGYTF.